The next 27 T cell receptor beta chains were all read from a single sample in a study of cytomegalovirus exposure and HLA in healthy donors. The PCR employed 60 Vbeta primers together with 13 Jbeta primers. Libraries were prepared by immunoSEQ multiplex PCR; TCRdb keeps only in-frame clonotypes and omits some of them. The table lists approximately 100,000 clones, under 85% of them singletons. Input material: PBMCs. Receptor source: a woman aged 40 to 55 in good health and CMV-seronegative.

The chain combines TRBV4-3 with TRBJ2-5, with 7 bases identical to TRBD2. Germline CDR1 LGHNA, CDR2 YSLEER. Trimming removed 0 bases from V and 0 bases from J; junction bases left unmatched: 10. The CDR3 is made up of 18 amino acids. The CDR3 here is CASSQDLMGGTYQETQYF. The CDR3 region has the DNA TGCGCCAGCAGCCAAGATTTAATGGGGGGGACGTACCAAGAGACCCAGTACTTC.

The chain uses TRBV6-4 and TRBJ2-5; 8 bases line up with TRBD1. V shed 0 bases, J shed 5 bases, and the junction held 14 bases outside the gene matches. The CDR3 length is 18 residues. Germline V gives CDR1 MRHNA, CDR2 SNTAGT. The DNA of the CDR3 is TGTGCCAGCAGTGACTCGACGGGGACAGGAATCTCCAGCGAGACCCAGTACTTC. Translated, it gives CASSDSTGTGISSETQYF.

V gene TRBV7-3 combines with J gene TRBJ2-1; 14 bases align to TRBD2. This CDR3 comprises 15 residues. V was clipped by 4 bases and J by 8 bases; unmatched bases: 4. Germline V gives CDR1 SGHTA, CDR2 FQGTGA. CDR3 DNA: TGTGCCAGCAGCTCGACTAGCGGGGGGGCATATGAGCAGTTCTTC. It specifies CASSSTSGGAYEQFF.

The CDR3 DNA reads TGCGCCAGCAGCCCTTTCGCGAGGGAGCGGGACTTATACAATGAGCAGTTCTTC. As protein: CASSPFARERDLYNEQFF. The genes are TRBV4-1 and TRBJ2-1, with 7 bases that match TRBD2. J gave up 4 bases and V 4 bases, and 16 bases lay outside the gene matches. Per germline, CDR1 MGHRA and CDR2 YSYEKL. The CDR3 is made up of 18 amino acids.

V is TRBV7-3 and J is TRBJ2-3, with 8 bases fitting TRBD2. This CDR3 spans 16 amino acids. The V segment lost 2 bases and the J segment 1 base; nucleotides outside the gene matches: 5. Germline assignment: CDR1 SGHTA and CDR2 FQGTGA. The CDR3 region has the DNA TGTGCCAGCAGCTTACCAATTAGCGGGGGCACAGATACGCAGTATTTT. Translated: CASSLPISGGTDTQYF.

Here the CDR3 DNA reads TGCGCCAGCGCTCCTACAGAGAACACTGAAGCTTTCTTT. Protein sequence: CASAPTENTEAFF. V gene TRBV5-1 combines with J gene TRBJ1-1; no clear D. This CDR3 comprises 13 residues. V dropped 7 bases and J dropped 1 base, with 11 bases sitting between them. CDR1 is SGHRS and CDR2 is YFSETQ in the germline V gene.

This clone showed up just a few times. This chain uses TRBV13 with TRBJ2-4; D may be TRBD1 (6 bases). Per the germline V gene, CDR1 is PRHDT and CDR2 is FYEKMQ (reference sequence). The ends were cut back, 1 base at V and 1 base at J, with 14 bases in the middle. This CDR3 has 17 amino acids. The CDR3 DNA is TGTGCCAGCAGCTTAGACGGACAGACTCACGCCAAAAACATTCAGTACTTC. Residues: CASSLDGQTHAKNIQYF.

The CDR3 region is CASSPWASGNTIYF. The DNA of the CDR3 is TGTGCCAGCAGCCCCTGGGCCTCTGGAAACACCATATATTTT. This chain connects TRBV28 to TRBJ1-3; no clear D. CDR3 size: 14 residues. Trimming removed 6 bases at V and 0 bases at J, with 9 bases between. Germline CDR1 and CDR2: MDHEN and SYDVKM.

This chain connects TRBV30 to TRBJ2-5; TRBD2 is a possible D gene (6 bases). Per the germline V gene, CDR1 is GTSNPN and CDR2 is SVGIG (reference sequence). CDR3 length: 16 amino acids. V gave up 1 base and J gave up 4 bases, with 19 bases separating them. The CDR3 sequence is CAWSGLAHVGGETQYF. The DNA for the CDR3 is TGTGCCTGGAGTGGGCTAGCGCACGTAGGCGGAGAGACCCAGTACTTC.

The chain uses TRBV19 and TRBJ1-1; the D is unclear. Germline-derived CDR1 and CDR2 are LNHDA and SQIVND (reference sequence). With 7 bases removed from V and 4 bases from J, the gap between germline ends came to 13 bases. CDR3 length equals 13 residues. CDR3 region: CASKLRGLTEAFF. The CDR3 coding sequence is TGTGCCAGTAAGCTGCGTGGGCTCACTGAAGCTTTCTTT.

The chain uses TRBV27 and TRBJ2-1; the match to TRBD2 covers 11 bases. Germline-derived CDR1 and CDR2 are MNHEY and SMNVEV (reference sequence). The CDR3 contains 16 residues. V dropped 6 bases and J dropped 3; count of bases not matched to a gene: 7. The CDR3 here is CASSKPGTSGYNEQFF. As DNA, the CDR3 is TGTGCCAGCAGCAAGCCCGGGACTAGCGGCTACAATGAGCAGTTCTTC.

This clone was found a few times. The chain is built from TRBV15 and TRBJ2-5; 10 bases map to TRBD2. Trimming removed 6 bases from V and 5 bases from J; junction bases left unmatched: 3. This CDR3 contains 13 residues. Germline V lookup: CDR1 LNHNV, CDR2 YYDKDF (reference sequence). The CDR3 region has the DNA TGTGCCACCAGTCCGACTAGCGGGGAGACCCAGTACTTC. Its protein is CATSPTSGETQYF.

The chain employs TRBV27 and TRBJ2-1; the D gene is possibly TRBD1 (5 bases). This CDR3 comprises 13 residues. The germline CDR1 and CDR2 sequences are MNHEY and SMNVEV (reference sequence). V lost 5 bases and J 2 bases, leaving 7 bases between the germline ends. CDR3 DNA sequence: TGTGCCAGCAGTCCAGGGCCCTACAATGAGCAGTTCTTC. Amino acids: CASSPGPYNEQFF.

The chain is built from TRBV6-5 and TRBJ2-1; D unresolved. This CDR3 region has 16 residues. V dropped 3 bases and J dropped 0 bases, with 12 bases sitting between them. The germline V gene has CDR1 MNHEY and CDR2 SVGAGI. CDR3 protein: CASSYNHVSSYNEQFF. The CDR3, as DNA: TGTGCCAGCAGTTATAATCACGTGAGCTCCTACAATGAGCAGTTCTTC.

This clone showed up just a few times. The genes are TRBV6-6 and TRBJ2-2; D is perhaps TRBD2 (6 bases). Looked up from germline, CDR1 is MNHNY and CDR2 is SVGAGI (reference sequence). The CDR3 has 16 residues. V was clipped by 2 bases and J by 2 bases, with 12 bases between them. The CDR3 region has the DNA TGTGCCAGCAGTTACAAACCGGGGGTTAACACCGGGGAGCTGTTTTTT. This codes for CASSYKPGVNTGELFF.

On this clone itself: This same CDR3 is encoded by further DNA sequences in the sample. V and J are TRBV7-3 and TRBJ1-1; 8 bases line up with TRBD1. The CDR3 totals 15 residues. V was pared by 3 bases and J by 2 bases, with 5 bases of the junction left unmatched. Germline lookup yields CDR1 SGHTA and CDR2 FQGTGA. The CDR3 region has the DNA TGTGCCAGCAGCTTGGAAGGACAGGGAAACACTGAAGCTTTCTTT. Its protein product is CASSLEGQGNTEAFF.

V gene TRBV29-1 combines with J gene TRBJ2-3; TRBD1 is a possible D gene (7 bases). Between the trimmed V and J ends, which lost 2 bases and 0 bases, there was a span of 12 bases. CDR1 and CDR2 (germline): SQVTM, ANQGSEA. CDR3 length: 15 amino acids. In DNA form, the CDR3 reads TGCAGCGTTGAACAGGGGGGACCAAGCACAGATACGCAGTATTTT. Amino acid sequence: CSVEQGGPSTDTQYF.

With respect to this clone: At one end, the junction sequence differs from germline, possibly due to a read error. The rearrangement links TRBV7-9 to TRBJ1-2; D gene ambiguous. This CDR3 comprises 14 residues. The V gene's germline CDR1 is SEHNR and CDR2 FQNEAQ (reference sequence). The CDR3 here is CSSSLGGLAGGYTF. Written as DNA, the CDR3 is TGTTCCAGCAGCTTAGGCGGCTTGGCGGGGGGCTACACCTTC. Filled out from reference TRBV7-9 and TRBJ1-2, the complete variable domain reads DTGVSQNPRHKITKRGQNVTFRCDPISEHNRLYWYRQTLGQGPEFLTYFQNEAQLEKSRLLSDRFSAERPKGSFSTLEIQRTEQGDSAMYLCSSSLGGLAGGYTFGSGTRLTVV.

This rearrangement joins TRBV10-3 to TRBJ2-1; no firm D call. V gave up 7 bases and J gave up 5 bases, with 12 bases separating them. Germline V CDR1 and CDR2: ENHRY, SYGVKD. The CDR3 extends over 13 amino acids. The CDR3 protein is CAITGQEDNEQFF. The CDR3 DNA sequence: TGTGCCATCACTGGGCAGGAAGACAATGAGCAGTTCTTC.

The chain employs TRBV28 and TRBJ2-1; 8 bases line up with TRBD2. The CDR3 consists of 16 residues. Germline V lookup: CDR1 MDHEN, CDR2 SYDVKM. V lost 6 bases, J lost 0 bases, and 7 bases stayed unmatched. This chain's CDR3 is CASSESGTSSYNEQFF. CDR3 nucleotides: TGTGCCAGCAGCGAAAGCGGGACTAGCTCCTACAATGAGCAGTTCTTC.

This clone showed up many times. The chain recombines TRBV10-1 with TRBJ2-2, with D possibly matching TRBD1 (5 bases). Germline values: CDR1 WNHNN, CDR2 SYGVQD (reference sequence). Trimming left V 5 bases short and J 1 base short, with 5 bases between. There are 13 residues in the CDR3. CDR3 in amino acids: CASSQGNTGELFF. The DNA for the CDR3 is TGCGCCAGCAGTCAGGGGAACACCGGGGAGCTGTTTTTT.

This clone showed up just a few times. J is TRBJ1-1 and V is TRBV20-1, with TRBD1 matching over 7 bases. This CDR3 region has 11 residues. Germline V CDR1 and CDR2: DFQATT, SNEGSKA (reference sequence). V was pared by 6 bases and J by 4 bases, with 2 bases of the junction left unmatched. The CDR3 DNA is TGCAGTGCGACAGGGCGCACTGAAGCTTTCTTT. Translation: CSATGRTEAFF.

The chain recombines TRBV9 with TRBJ2-1; 7 positions match TRBD2. V was pared by 0 bases and J by 2 bases, with 5 bases of the junction left unmatched. The CDR3 length is 16 residues. Germline CDR1 reads SGDLS; CDR2 reads YYNGEE. The CDR3, as DNA: TGTGCCAGCAGCGTAGGGGCGGGAGTTACCTACAATGAGCAGTTCTTC. Its translation is CASSVGAGVTYNEQFF.

The chain is built from TRBV7-9 and TRBJ1-1; 9 nucleotides agree with TRBD1. Trimming cost V 4 bases and J 6 bases; bases outside gene matches: 0. This CDR3 comprises 12 residues. The germline CDR1 and CDR2 sequences are SEHNR and FQNEAQ (reference sequence). In DNA, the CDR3 is TGTGCCAGCAGCTGGACAGGGGCTGAAGCTTTCTTT. Translating gives CASSWTGAEAFF.

The V and J genes are TRBV27 and TRBJ2-2, with D uncertain. The germline V and J ends were trimmed by 6 bases and 1 base, with 6 bases remaining between them. The CDR3 consists of 13 residues. Per the germline V gene, CDR1 is MNHEY and CDR2 is SMNVEV (reference sequence). The CDR3 sequence is CASRAENTGELFF. The CDR3 DNA is TGTGCCAGCAGGGCGGAGAACACCGGGGAGCTGTTTTTT.

The chain has TRBV7-9 and TRBJ2-2; D not resolved. The CDR3 extends over 14 amino acids. Per germline, CDR1 SEHNR and CDR2 FQNEAQ (reference sequence). Trimming shortened V by 4 bases and J by 6 bases, and 12 bases separated the two germline ends. This CDR3 reads CASSSGSRAGELFF. CDR3 in DNA: TGTGCCAGCAGCTCCGGAAGCCGGGCCGGGGAGCTGTTTTTT.

The chain uses TRBV6-4 and TRBJ2-1; D may be TRBD1 (5 bases). The V end was cut by 0 bases, the J end by 2 bases, with 8 bases between. The CDR3 contains 15 residues. In germline, CDR1 is MRHNA, CDR2 SNTAGT. CDR3 residues: CASSDSAGTYNEQFF. CDR3 nucleotide sequence: TGTGCCAGCAGTGACTCGGCAGGGACCTACAATGAGCAGTTCTTC.